This passage covers 30 T cell receptor beta chains from one sample sequenced in a study of cytomegalovirus exposure and HLA in healthy donors. Method: immunoSEQ multiplex PCR; TCRdb's copy keeps in-frame clones and lacks some. The data contain 150,000 to 200,000 clones, about 95% of them seen just once; the ten biggest clones take up roughly 1%. The sample taken for sequencing was PBMCs. These receptor sequences come from a woman between 18 and 29 years old in good health and CMV-seronegative.

The chain combines TRBV25-1 with TRBJ2-7, with D maybe TRBD1 (5 bases). The CDR3 consists of 14 residues. The germline CDR1 and CDR2 sequences are MGHDK and SYGVNS. Trimming left V 7 bases short and J 2 bases short, with 15 bases between. CDR3 amino acids: CASTWGQGPYEQYF. Here the CDR3 DNA reads TGTGCCAGCACCTGGGGTCAGGGTCCCTACGAGCAGTACTTC.

The rearrangement uses TRBV30 and TRBJ2-5; a weak D match, TRBD1 (6 bases). The CDR3 contains 14 residues. CDR1 and CDR2 from the germline V gene are GTSNPN and SVGIG (reference sequence). Between the trimmed V and J ends, which lost 1 base and 2 bases, there was a span of 11 bases. The CDR3 DNA reads TGTGCCTGGAGTGATAGGACAGTTCAAGAGACCCAGTACTTC. Protein: CAWSDRTVQETQYF. Full variable domain (missing parts from reference TRBV30 and TRBJ2-5): SQTIHQWPATLVQPVGSPLSLECTVEGTSNPNLYWYRQAAGRGLQLLFYSVGIGQISSEVPQNLSASRPQDRQFILSSKKLLLSDSGFYLCAWSDRTVQETQYFGPGTRLLVL.

The chain joins TRBV27 to TRBJ1-1, with 7 nucleotides matching TRBD1. Germline V lookup: CDR1 MNHEY, CDR2 SMNVEV (reference sequence). This CDR3 is 15 amino acids long. Germline trimming cut 0 bases from V and 1 base from J; bases unmatched to any gene: 2. CDR3 region: CASSLSTGTNTEAFF. The CDR3 DNA reads TGTGCCAGCAGTTTATCGACAGGGACGAACACTGAAGCTTTCTTT.

J is TRBJ1-2 and V is TRBV27; TRBD1 matches at 9 bases. The CDR3 is made up of 13 amino acids. Germline lookup yields CDR1 MNHEY and CDR2 SMNVEV (reference sequence). Trimming at V came to 4 bases and at J to 11 bases, leaving 8 bases not matched to a gene. As DNA, the CDR3 is TGTGCCAGCAGTTCACAGGGACAGGGACGGTACACCTTC. The encoded protein is CASSSQGQGRYTF.

This sequence joins TRBV7-9 and TRBJ1-6; 7 bases match TRBD1. Germline V CDR1 and CDR2: SEHNR, FQNEAQ (reference sequence). The trim removed 8 bases at V and 6 bases at J, leaving 4 bases unmatched. There are 13 residues in the CDR3. The CDR3 DNA reads TGTGCCAGCGGACAGGCCACTAATTCACCCCTCCACTTT. It is translated as CASGQATNSPLHF.

This clone is a singleton in its sample. V is TRBV5-5 and J is TRBJ2-7, with 13 nucleotides matching TRBD2. CDR1 and CDR2 from the germline V gene are SGHKS and YYEKEE (reference sequence). Unmatched junction bases numbered 4, after V lost 4 bases and J lost 12 bases. This CDR3 is 12 amino acids long. CDR3 nucleotide sequence: TGTGCCAGCAGCCCGACTAGCGGGGGGCTGTACTTC. Encoded protein: CASSPTSGGLYF.

V is TRBV5-4 and J is TRBJ2-4; 7 bases match TRBD1. Trimming took 3 bases from V and 7 from J; bases not matched to a gene: 4. In germline, CDR1 is SGHNT, CDR2 YYREEE (reference sequence). This CDR3 comprises 13 residues. As DNA, the CDR3 is TGTGCCAGCAGCTCTCGACAGGGTAACATTCAGTACTTC. Protein product: CASSSRQGNIQYF.

The rearrangement links TRBV29-1 to TRBJ2-5, with 7 bases aligning to TRBD1. This CDR3 spans 12 amino acids. V dropped 2 bases and J dropped 4; count of bases not matched to a gene: 1. CDR1 is SQVTM and CDR2 is ANQGSEA in the germline V gene. Here the CDR3 DNA reads TGCAGCGTTGAAAGGACAGGAGAGACCCAGTACTTC. Its translation: CSVERTGETQYF.

This rearrangement joins TRBV7-9 to TRBJ2-4; maybe TRBD1 (5 bases). This CDR3 comprises 18 residues. In germline, CDR1 is SEHNR, CDR2 FQNEAQ (reference sequence). V shed 4 bases and J shed 2 bases, with 21 bases lying between them. The CDR3 DNA follows: TGTGCCAGCAGCTCCTCGTTAGGGGCTAGGGTAACCAAAAACATTCAGTACTTC. Amino acid sequence: CASSSSLGARVTKNIQYF.

This clone has just one count. This sequence joins TRBV6-5 and TRBJ2-7; TRBD1 matches 7 bases. Losses at the gene ends were 6 bases for V and 0 bases for J; bases not matched to a gene: 5. CDR1 and CDR2 (germline): MNHEY, SVGAGI. The CDR3 consists of 14 residues. The CDR3 loop reads CASSPDRRSYEQYF. For the CDR3, the DNA is TGTGCCAGCAGCCCGGACAGGCGCTCCTACGAGCAGTACTTC.

The rearrangement uses TRBV9 and TRBJ1-6, with TRBD1 matching 8 bases. Germline CDR1 is SGDLS and CDR2 is YYNGEE. The CDR3 loop spans 16 amino acids. V dropped 0 bases and J dropped 7; count of bases not matched to a gene: 6. CDR3 amino acids: CASSVVPGGGNSPLHF. In nucleotides, the CDR3 is TGTGCCAGCAGCGTAGTTCCAGGGGGCGGAAATTCACCCCTCCACTTT.

The chain recombines TRBV6-1 with TRBJ2-7; possible D gene TRBD2, 5 bases. There are 11 residues in the CDR3. Germline CDR1 is MNHNS and CDR2 is SASEGT. The ends were cut back, 7 bases at V and 3 bases at J, with 7 bases in the middle. The CDR3 DNA sequence: TGTGCCAGCATAGCGTTCTACGAGCAGTACTTC. Encoded protein: CASIAFYEQYF.

This chain joins TRBV13 and TRBJ1-1; 11 bases agree with TRBD1. V gave up 7 bases and J gave up 4 bases; unmatched junction bases: 8. Germline V lookup: CDR1 PRHDT, CDR2 FYEKMQ (reference sequence). The length of the CDR3 is 15 residues. CDR3 sequence reads: CASTSGQGAFTEAFF. The CDR3 DNA reads as TGTGCCAGCACCTCAGGACAGGGGGCTTTCACTGAAGCTTTCTTT.

The chain employs TRBV6-5 and TRBJ1-5, with D possibly being TRBD1 (6 bases). Germline assignment: CDR1 MNHEY and CDR2 SVGAGI. The CDR3 loop spans 15 amino acids. Between the trimmed V and J ends, which lost 0 bases and 1 base, there was a span of 7 bases. Written as DNA, the CDR3 is TGTGCCAGCAGTTACTCGAGGGGGAGCAATCAGCCCCAGCATTTT. Translated: CASSYSRGSNQPQHF.

The chain couples TRBV7-2 to TRBJ1-4; D is unclear. V gave up 0 bases and J gave up 7 bases, with 6 bases separating them. The CDR3 contains 13 residues. CDR1 is SGHTA, CDR2 FQGNSA, per germline. The CDR3 region is CASSLAVGEKLFF. The CDR3 region has the DNA TGTGCCAGCAGCTTAGCGGTCGGTGAAAAACTGTTTTTT.

The CDR3 loop is CASSGERGARETQYF. In DNA form, the CDR3 reads TGTGCCAGCAGTGGGGAGCGGGGGGCTAGGGAGACCCAGTACTTC. This sequence joins TRBV2 and TRBJ2-5; the match to TRBD2 covers 9 bases. CDR1 is SNHLY and CDR2 is FYNNEI in the germline V gene. CDR3 length equals 15 residues. V trimming: 4 bases; J trimming: 5 bases; junction bases outside the gene matches: 8.

The gene calls are TRBV30 and TRBJ2-5; 8 bases are shared with TRBD1. The CDR3 contains 14 residues. J lost 5 bases, V lost 3 bases, and 8 bases had no gene match. CDR1 and CDR2 (germline): GTSNPN, SVGIG (reference sequence). In DNA form, the CDR3 reads TGTGCCTGGAGCGAAGGACAGGGTATGGAGACCCAGTACTTC. Translation gives CAWSEGQGMETQYF. Full variable domain (missing parts from reference TRBV30 and TRBJ2-5): SQTIHQWPATLVQPVGSPLSLECTVEGTSNPNLYWYRQAAGRGLQLLFYSVGIGQISSEVPQNLSASRPQDRQFILSSKKLLLSDSGFYLCAWSEGQGMETQYFGPGTRLLVL.

This clone has a single count. This chain connects TRBV12-5 to TRBJ2-7, with D perhaps matching TRBD2 (5 bases). The V end was cut by 0 bases, the J end by 5 bases, with 11 bases between. Per the germline V gene, CDR1 is LGHNT and CDR2 is FRNRAP. This CDR3 has 14 residues. The CDR3 nucleotides are TGTGCTAGTGGTTTGGTAGGAGGCAGCCACGAGCAGTACTTC. It yields the protein CASGLVGGSHEQYF.

V is TRBV7-8 and J is TRBJ1-1, with D uncertain. There are 12 residues in the CDR3. CDR1 is SGHVS, CDR2 FQNEAQ, per germline. V lost 5 bases and J lost 2, with 6 bases in between. The CDR3 nucleotides read TGTGCCAGCAGCCCCCCAAACACTGAAGCTTTCTTT. Translation: CASSPPNTEAFF.

J is TRBJ2-1 and V is TRBV14; 13 nucleotides line up with TRBD2. The CDR3 extends over 15 amino acids. Per germline, CDR1 SGHDN and CDR2 FVKESK. Trimming removed 4 bases from V and 10 bases from J; junction bases left unmatched: 7. The chain's CDR3 is CASSPWTSGGREQFF. The CDR3 DNA reads as TGTGCCAGCAGCCCCTGGACTAGCGGGGGACGCGAGCAGTTCTTC.

V and J are TRBV2 and TRBJ2-7, with D perhaps TRBD2 (6 bases). Germline V CDR1 and CDR2: SNHLY, FYNNEI. This CDR3 is built from 13 residues. V gave up 6 bases and J gave up 2 bases, with 11 bases separating them. The CDR3 is CASSEREAYEQYF. The CDR3 DNA is TGTGCCAGCAGCGAAAGGGAGGCCTACGAGCAGTACTTC. Full variable domain (remainder filled in from reference TRBV2 and TRBJ2-7): EPEVTQTPSHQVTQMGQEVILRCVPISNHLYFYWYRQILGQKVEFLVSFYNNEISEKSEIFDDQFSVERPDGSNFTLKIRSTKLEDSAMYFCASSEREAYEQYFGPGTRLTVT.

This clone has only one observation. The CDR3 here is CASEGQGQVEKLFF. In DNA, the CDR3 is TGTGCCAGCGAGGGTCAGGGGCAAGTTGAAAAACTGTTTTTT. The V and J genes are TRBV2 and TRBJ1-4; perhaps TRBD1 as D (6 bases). Germline CDR1 reads SNHLY; CDR2 reads FYNNEI. Trimming left V 8 bases short and J 7 bases short, with 17 bases between. The CDR3 has 14 residues.

The J gene is TRBJ1-3, the V gene TRBV7-3; D is unresolved. CDR1 is SGHTA, CDR2 FQGTGA, per germline. The ends were cut back, 0 bases at V and 1 base at J, with 4 bases in the middle. This CDR3 has 14 residues. The CDR3 spells CASSLTGSGNTIYF. The CDR3 region has the DNA TGTGCCAGCAGCTTAACCGGGTCTGGAAACACCATATATTTT. Complete variable domain (other parts from reference TRBV7-3 and TRBJ1-3): GAGVSQTPSNKVTEKGKYVELRCDPISGHTALYWYRQSLGQGPEFLIYFQGTGAADDSGLPNDRFFAVRPEGSVSTLKIQRTERGDSAVYLCASSLTGSGNTIYFGEGSWLTVV.

This clone was detected once. The rearrangement links TRBV7-2 to TRBJ2-2; 14 bases map to TRBD2. The CDR3 runs 15 residues. Germline V gene sequence: CDR1 SGHTA, CDR2 FQGNSA. The V segment lost 5 bases and the J segment 6 bases; nucleotides outside the gene matches: 2. The CDR3 region has the DNA TGTGCCAGCAGCGAGGGACTAGCGGGGGCCGGGGAGCTGTTTTTT. This encodes CASSEGLAGAGELFF. Full variable domain (outside the CDR3, taken from reference TRBV7-2 and TRBJ2-2): GAGVSQSPSNKVTEKGKDVELRCDPISGHTALYWYRQSLGQGLEFLIYFQGNSAPDKSGLPSDRFSAERTGGSVSTLTIQRTQQEDSAVYLCASSEGLAGAGELFFGEGSRLTVL.

This clone was recorded only once. Other DNA sequences from this sample encode an identical CDR3 as well. The gene calls are TRBV5-1 and TRBJ2-3; D gene unclear. Germline CDR1 and CDR2: SGHRS and YFSETQ. Trimming removed 0 bases from V and 0 bases from J, with 5 bases in between. The CDR3 length is 14 residues. This chain's CDR3 is CASSLGLSTDTQYF. Written as DNA, the CDR3 is TGCGCCAGCAGCTTGGGGCTCAGCACAGATACGCAGTATTTT.

This rearrangement joins TRBV27 to TRBJ2-7, with 8 bases identical to TRBD1. The V and J ends lost 8 bases and 4 bases, in that order; junction bases with no gene match: 13. The germline V gene encodes CDR1 MNHEY and CDR2 SMNVEV (reference sequence). The CDR3 covers 15 residues. The CDR3 reads CASRETGQGRYEQYF. The DNA of the CDR3 is TGTGCCAGCCGCGAAACCGGACAGGGCAGGTACGAGCAGTACTTC.

The chain has TRBV19 and TRBJ1-5; no reliable D call. The CDR3 length is 13 residues. V was trimmed by 10 bases and J by 4 bases, leaving 14 bases between them. CDR1 is LNHDA and CDR2 is SQIVND in the germline V gene (reference sequence). CDR3 sequence (DNA): TGTGCCACCTTCTCGAGCGGGAATCAGCCCCAGCATTTT. Its translation: CATFSSGNQPQHF.

V and J are TRBV2 and TRBJ1-3, with 7 bases lining up with TRBD1. The CDR3 consists of 14 residues. In germline, CDR1 is SNHLY, CDR2 FYNNEI. Unmatched junction bases numbered 6, after V lost 7 bases and J lost 3 bases. CDR3 nucleotides: TGTGCCAGCAAAACAGGGGAAGTTGGAAACACCATATATTTT. As protein: CASKTGEVGNTIYF.

The chain is built from TRBV10-3 and TRBJ2-7, with D hard to call. The CDR3 contains 12 residues. Germline assignment: CDR1 ENHRY and CDR2 SYGVKD. The V gene lost 2 bases and the J gene lost 4 bases, with 6 bases spanning the gap. The CDR3 loop reads CAISENLYEQYF. Here the CDR3 DNA reads TGTGCCATCAGTGAGAATCTTTACGAGCAGTACTTC.

The chain joins TRBV25-1 to TRBJ2-5; no clear D. Germline V gives CDR1 MGHDK, CDR2 SYGVNS. There are 15 residues in the CDR3. The V end lost 1 base, the J end lost 2 bases, and 11 bases lay between the germline ends. This CDR3 reads CASSELDRKQETQYF. Written as DNA, the CDR3 is TGTGCCAGCAGTGAATTAGATAGAAAGCAAGAGACCCAGTACTTC.